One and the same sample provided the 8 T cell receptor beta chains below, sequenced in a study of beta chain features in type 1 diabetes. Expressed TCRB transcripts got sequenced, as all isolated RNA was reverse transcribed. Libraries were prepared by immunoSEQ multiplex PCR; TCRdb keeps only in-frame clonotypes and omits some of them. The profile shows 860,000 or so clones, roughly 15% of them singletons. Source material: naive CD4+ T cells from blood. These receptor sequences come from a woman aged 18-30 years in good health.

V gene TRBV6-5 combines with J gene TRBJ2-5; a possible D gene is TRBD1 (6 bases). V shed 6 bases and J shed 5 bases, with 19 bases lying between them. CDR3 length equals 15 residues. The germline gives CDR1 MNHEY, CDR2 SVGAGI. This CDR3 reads CASSFTSERGETQYF. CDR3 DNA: TGTGCCAGCAGCTTTACTTCGGAAAGGGGGGAGACCCAGTACTTC.

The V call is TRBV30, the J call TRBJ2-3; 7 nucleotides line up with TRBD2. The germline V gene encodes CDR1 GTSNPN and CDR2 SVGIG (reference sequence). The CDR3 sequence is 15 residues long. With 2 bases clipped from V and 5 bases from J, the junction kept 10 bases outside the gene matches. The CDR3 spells CAWSNNSGFQDTQYF. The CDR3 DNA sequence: TGTGCCTGGAGTAACAATAGCGGGTTTCAAGATACGCAGTATTTT.

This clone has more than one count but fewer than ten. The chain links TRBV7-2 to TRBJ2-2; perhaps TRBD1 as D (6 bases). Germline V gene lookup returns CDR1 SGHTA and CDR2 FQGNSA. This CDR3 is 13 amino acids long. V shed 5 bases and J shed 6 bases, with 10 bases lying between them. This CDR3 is CASSTQGSGELFF. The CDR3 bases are TGTGCCAGCAGCACACAGGGTTCCGGGGAGCTGTTTTTT.

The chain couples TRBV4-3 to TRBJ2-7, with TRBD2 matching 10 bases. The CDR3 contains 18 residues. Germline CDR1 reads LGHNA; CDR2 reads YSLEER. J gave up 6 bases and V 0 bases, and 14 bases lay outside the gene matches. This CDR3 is CASSQDGFREAGGCEQYF. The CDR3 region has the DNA TGCGCCAGCAGCCAAGATGGGTTCCGGGAAGCGGGAGGGTGCGAGCAGTACTTC.

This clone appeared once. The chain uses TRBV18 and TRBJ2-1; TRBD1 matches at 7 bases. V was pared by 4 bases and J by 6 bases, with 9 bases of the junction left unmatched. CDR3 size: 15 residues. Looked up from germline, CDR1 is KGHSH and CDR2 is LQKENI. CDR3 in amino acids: CASSLLQGKGNEQFF. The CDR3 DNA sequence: TGTGCCAGCTCACTTCTACAGGGGAAAGGCAATGAGCAGTTCTTC. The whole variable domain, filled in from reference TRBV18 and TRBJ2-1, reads NAGVMQNPRHLVRRRGQEARLRCSPMKGHSHVYWYRQLPEEGLKFMVYLQKENIIDESGMPKERFSAEFPKEGPSILRIQQVVRGDSAAYFCASSLLQGKGNEQFFGPGTRLTVL.

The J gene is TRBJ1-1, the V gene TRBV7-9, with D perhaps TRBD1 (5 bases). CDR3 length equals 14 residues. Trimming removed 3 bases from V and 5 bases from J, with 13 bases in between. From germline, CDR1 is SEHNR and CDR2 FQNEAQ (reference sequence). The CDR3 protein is CASSFLGGRTEAFF. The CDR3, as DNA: TGTGCCAGCAGCTTTTTGGGGGGTCGGACTGAAGCTTTCTTT. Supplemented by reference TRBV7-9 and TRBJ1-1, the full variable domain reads DTGVSQNPRHKITKRGQNVTFRCDPISEHNRLYWYRQTLGQGPEFLTYFQNEAQLEKSRLLSDRFSAERPKGSFSTLEIQRTEQGDSAMYLCASSFLGGRTEAFFGQGTRLTVV.

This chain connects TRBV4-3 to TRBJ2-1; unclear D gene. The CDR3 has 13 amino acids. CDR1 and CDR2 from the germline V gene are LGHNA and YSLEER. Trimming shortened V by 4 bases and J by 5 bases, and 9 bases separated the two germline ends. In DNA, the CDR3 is TGCGCCAGCAGCCGGTCCCAGAACAATGAGCAGTTCTTC. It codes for CASSRSQNNEQFF.

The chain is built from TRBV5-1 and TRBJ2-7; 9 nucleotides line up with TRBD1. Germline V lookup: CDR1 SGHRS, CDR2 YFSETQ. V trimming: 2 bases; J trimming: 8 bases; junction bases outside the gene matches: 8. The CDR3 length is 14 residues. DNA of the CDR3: TGCGCCAGCAGCTTCTCCGGGACAGGGAACCAGCAGTACTTC. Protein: CASSFSGTGNQQYF.